This T cell receptor beta chain was identified during a study of T cells in localized non-small cell lung cancer. The data were produced by immunoSEQ multiplex PCR, yet TCRdb's version contains in-frame clones alone and is incomplete. The sample carries over 20,000 clones, roughly 84% recorded once. The specimen comprised peripheral blood, sampled before any cancer treatment. The TCR was taken from a male donor older than 55 with stage I squamous cell lung carcinoma.

The CDR3: CASSYDGVATEAFF. CDR3 sequence (DNA): TGTGCCAGCAGTTACGATGGGGTGGCCACTGAAGCTTTCTTT. The chain combines TRBV6-5 with TRBJ1-1; D is ambiguous. Germline loops: CDR1 MNHEY, CDR2 SVGAGI. The CDR3 runs 14 residues. The ends were cut back, 2 bases at V and 4 bases at J, with 11 bases in the middle.